Listed below are T cell receptor beta chains from one sample, sequenced in a study of CD8+CD57+ T cells in acquired aplastic anemia. TCRdb ran MiXCR on the reads and lists one entry per CDR3 protein. The top ten clones hold around 8.4% of a sample with some 130,000 distinct CDR3 sequences, around two fifths of them seen once. Material: sorted CD4+, CD8+, or CD8+CD57+ T cells (not recorded which) from PBMCs. Every receptor here comes from a human donor in good health, serving as a control. CDR3s include the opening cysteine and the closing phenylalanine or tryptophan. The D gene is left open where the match is weak. Clone size appears in some rows only: once, few, many, or a class for an expanded clone.

V gene: TRBV11-2; D gene: .; J gene: TRBJ2-3; clone size: many; CDR3 DNA: TGTGCCAGCACCCCCGGTGGGGCTAATACGCAGTATTTT; CDR3 protein: CASTPGGANTQYF
V gene: TRBV19; D gene: TRBD2; J gene: TRBJ2-4; clone size: .; CDR3 DNA: TGTGCCAGTAGTATCGGGGGGGCCGGCAAAGACATTCAGTACTTC; CDR3 protein: CASSIGGAGKDIQYF
V gene: TRBV20-1; D gene: .; J gene: TRBJ2-2; clone size: .; CDR3 DNA: TGCAGTGCTAGAGATGGAGGGCGGAGGGACACCGGGGAGCTGTTTTTT; CDR3 protein: CSARDGGRRDTGELFF
V gene: TRBV29-1; D gene: TRBD1; J gene: TRBJ2-5; clone size: many; CDR3 DNA: TGCAGCGTTAGGGACAGTCTCCAAGAGACCCAGTACTTC; CDR3 protein: CSVRDSLQETQYF
V gene: TRBV24-1; D gene: TRBD1; J gene: TRBJ1-2; clone size: many; CDR3 DNA: TGTGCCACCAGTGAAGGGACAGGGACTAACTATGGCTACACCTTC; CDR3 protein: CATSEGTGTNYGYTF
V gene: TRBV4-2; D gene: TRBD2; J gene: TRBJ2-3; clone size: many; CDR3 DNA: TGTGCGGGAAGCGGGACCCCCACAGATACGCAGTATTTT; CDR3 protein: CAGSGTPTDTQYF
V gene: TRBV20-1; D gene: .; J gene: TRBJ1-5; clone size: many; CDR3 DNA: TGCAGTGCTAGAGGGGGCGGATTCAATCAGCCCCAGCATTTT; CDR3 protein: CSARGGGFNQPQHF
V gene: TRBV24-1; D gene: TRBD1; J gene: TRBJ2-1; clone size: .; CDR3 DNA: TGTGCCACCAGTGACGCAAGGACAGGGGGAGGTAACAATGAGCAGTTCTTC; CDR3 protein: CATSDARTGGGNNEQFF
V gene: TRBV3-1; D gene: .; J gene: TRBJ2-7; clone size: many; CDR3 DNA: TGTGCCAGCAGCCAACGGGACTTCGAGCTGGGGGAGCAGTACTTC; CDR3 protein: CASSQRDFELGEQYF
V gene: TRBV12-3/TRBV12-4; D gene: .; J gene: TRBJ1-5; clone size: many; CDR3 DNA: TGTGCCAGCACCTACCGGGGGCATCAGCCCCAGCATTTT; CDR3 protein: CASTYRGHQPQHF
V gene: TRBV19; D gene: TRBD1; J gene: TRBJ2-7; clone size: few; CDR3 DNA: TGTGCCAGTAGTTTCTCCGGGACAGCCTACGAGCAGTACTTC; CDR3 protein: CASSFSGTAYEQYF
V gene: TRBV6-1; D gene: .; J gene: TRBJ1-5; clone size: .; CDR3 DNA: TGTGCCAGCAGTGAAAGGTCCCTGGATGGCAATCAGCCCCAGCATTTT; CDR3 protein: CASSERSLDGNQPQHF
V gene: TRBV19; D gene: .; J gene: TRBJ1-1; clone size: .; CDR3 DNA: TGTGCCAGTCGAGTGGGGTTGGACACTGAAGCTTTCTTT; CDR3 protein: CASRVGLDTEAFF
V gene: TRBV24-1; D gene: TRBD2; J gene: TRBJ2-1; clone size: .; CDR3 DNA: TGTGCCAGCATACAGTCCCTAGCGGGGGCCGGTGAGCAGTTCTTC; CDR3 protein: CASIQSLAGAGEQFF
V gene: TRBV18; D gene: .; J gene: TRBJ2-7; clone size: many; CDR3 DNA: TGTGCCAGCTCACCACCGATCGGATACGAGCAGTACTTC; CDR3 protein: CASSPPIGYEQYF
V gene: TRBV10-3; D gene: .; J gene: TRBJ2-7; clone size: once; CDR3 DNA: TGTGCCATCAGTGACCAGGCGCGGGGCGGTACCTACGAGCAGTACTTC; CDR3 protein: CAISDQARGGTYEQYF
V gene: TRBV12-3/TRBV12-4; D gene: .; J gene: TRBJ1-6; clone size: many; CDR3 DNA: TGTGCCAGCCGGGACCTCGGCTCCTATAATTCACCCCTCCACTTT; CDR3 protein: CASRDLGSYNSPLHF
V gene: TRBV5-1; D gene: TRBD2; J gene: TRBJ2-7; clone size: many; CDR3 DNA: TGCGCCAGCAGCTCAACGGGAGCGGGAGCTGACTACGAGCAGTACTTC; CDR3 protein: CASSSTGAGADYEQYF
V gene: TRBV29-1; D gene: .; J gene: TRBJ2-3; clone size: .; CDR3 DNA: TGCAGCGTTGATGAACGGACGGGGGCAGATACGCAGTATTTT; CDR3 protein: CSVDERTGADTQYF
V gene: TRBV5-1; D gene: .; J gene: TRBJ1-2; clone size: many; CDR3 DNA: TGCGCCAGCAGCTTAGCGCAATCCAACTATGGCTACACCTTC; CDR3 protein: CASSLAQSNYGYTF
V gene: TRBV6-5; D gene: .; J gene: TRBJ2-7; clone size: .; CDR3 DNA: TGTGCCAGCAGTTTGACCGGGAGCACCTACGAGCAGTACTTC; CDR3 protein: CASSLTGSTYEQYF
V gene: TRBV18; D gene: .; J gene: TRBJ2-2; clone size: many; CDR3 DNA: TGTGCCAGCTCACCATGGATCGGCGGGGAGCTGTTTTTT; CDR3 protein: CASSPWIGGELFF
V gene: TRBV14; D gene: .; J gene: TRBJ2-1; clone size: many; CDR3 DNA: TGTGCCAGCAGAAAACAGGCCTACAATGAGCAGTTCTTC; CDR3 protein: CASRKQAYNEQFF
V gene: TRBV10-3; D gene: .; J gene: TRBJ2-1; clone size: .; CDR3 DNA: TGTGCCACTACGGAGAAAGGGCGGAGAAGCTCCTACAATGAGCAGTTCTTC; CDR3 protein: CATTEKGRRSSYNEQFF
V gene: TRBV20-1; D gene: .; J gene: TRBJ1-3; clone size: once; CDR3 DNA: TGCAGTGCTAGAGGTTGGGGCGGTAGGGTAGACACCTTC; CDR3 protein: CSARGWGGRVDTF
V gene: TRBV2; D gene: .; J gene: TRBJ1-5; clone size: .; CDR3 DNA: TGTGCCAGCGGGGAGTATAGCAATCAGCCCCAGCATTTT; CDR3 protein: CASGEYSNQPQHF